This T cell receptor (beta chain) was documented in a study of T cells in tumors after PD-1 blockade. Study-wide context: Excluded were patients with checkpoint blockade, immunosuppressants, or radiotherapy or other anti-cancer therapy within 4 weeks. Treatment was either pembrolizumab 200 mg every 3 weeks or cemiplimab 350 mg every 2 weeks.

Germline loops: CDR1 SGHRS, CDR2 YFSETQ. V was clipped by 4 bases and J by 12 bases, with 17 bases between them. The CDR3 spans 13 residues. The method was immunoSEQ multiplex PCR; TCRdb's version includes in-frame clones alone and lacks a portion of them. This sample has about 20,000 clones; around 80% occur once, and the top ten carry approximately 26%. Input was 616 ng to 6,004 ng of genomic DNA from tumor or blood. The source of this sequence is a human donor with basal cell carcinoma. Sequencing used PBMCs, obtained before anti-PD-1 treatment. V gene TRBV5-1 combines with J gene TRBJ2-1; TRBD2 might be the D (6 bases). CDR3 sequence: CASSAEGSLGQFF. In DNA, the CDR3 is TGCGCCAGCAGCGCGGAGGGGTCCCTGGGGCAGTTCTTC.